This entry features one T cell receptor beta chain sequence. This entry belongs to a study of T cell repertoires in cytomegalovirus infection. TCRdb reanalysed the reads using MiXCR and keeps one entry per CDR3 protein. The sample holds hundreds of thousands of distinct CDR3 sequences, about 17% seen once. The sequencing sample was made of PBMCs. The TCR originated in a human donor in good health (CMV status not recorded). Some clones in this sample may be carry-over from other donors' samples.

CDR3 nucleotide sequence: TGTGCCAGCAGCTTAGGGATTCAGAACACTGAAGCTTTCTTT. Protein: CASSLGIQNTEAFF. The chain joins TRBV7-2 to TRBJ1-1; D gene uncertain. The CDR3 runs 14 residues. The V and J ends lost 1 base and 1 base respectively, with 7 bases between them. Looked up from germline, CDR1 is SGHTA and CDR2 is FQGNSA.